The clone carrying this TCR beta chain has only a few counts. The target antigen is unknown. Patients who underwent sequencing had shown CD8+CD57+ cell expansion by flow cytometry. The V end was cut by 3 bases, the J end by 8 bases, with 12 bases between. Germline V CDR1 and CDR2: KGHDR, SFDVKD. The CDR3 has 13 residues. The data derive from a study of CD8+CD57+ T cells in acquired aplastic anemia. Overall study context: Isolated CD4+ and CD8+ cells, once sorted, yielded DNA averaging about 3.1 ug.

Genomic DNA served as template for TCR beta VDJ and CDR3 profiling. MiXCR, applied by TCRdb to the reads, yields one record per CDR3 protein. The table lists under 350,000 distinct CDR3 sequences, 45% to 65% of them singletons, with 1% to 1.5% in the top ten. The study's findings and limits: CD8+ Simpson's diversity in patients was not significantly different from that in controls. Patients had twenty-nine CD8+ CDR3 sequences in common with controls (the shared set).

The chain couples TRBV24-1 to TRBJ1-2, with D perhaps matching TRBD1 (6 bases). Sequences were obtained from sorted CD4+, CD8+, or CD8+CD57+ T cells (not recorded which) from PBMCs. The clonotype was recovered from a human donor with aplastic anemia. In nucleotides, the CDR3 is TGTGCCACCAGTGATCCGCAGGGGAAGGGCTACACCTTC. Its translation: CATSDPQGKGYTF.